This note documents a single T cell receptor beta chain sequence. Study processing details: Amplification from reference gene primers served as the basis for estimated nucleated cell counts. Generated by immunoSEQ multiplex PCR, the TCRdb table keeps only in-frame clones and is missing some. The V and J calls and the clone size are those of that table, but D and trimming were determined from the DNA. The table lists 150,000 to 200,000 clones, around 79% of them singletons. The data are from a study of blood T cell repertoires in COVID-19. As for the study in general: From the United States, Italy and Spain came samples of acute and convalescent COVID-19. T cells, B-cell-depleted T cells, or PBMCs provided the cDNA or gDNA that served as material.

Germline V CDR1 and CDR2: KGHSH, LQKENI. The CDR3 sequence is 14 residues long. The ends lost 4 bases at V and 4 bases at J; junction bases unmatched: 7. Those enrolled in Seattle joined during active infection and were followed longitudinally afterward. The source is a woman between 35 and 50 years old with COVID-19, enrolled during active disease. The sequencing input was peripheral blood. The rearrangement uses TRBV18 and TRBJ2-7; TRBD2 agrees at 7 bases. The CDR3 protein is CASSLRTSWYEQYF. The CDR3 nucleotides are TGTGCCAGCTCACTTCGGACTAGTTGGTACGAGCAGTACTTC. The full variable domain, its missing parts supplied by reference TRBV18 and TRBJ2-7, is NAGVMQNPRHLVRRRGQEARLRCSPMKGHSHVYWYRQLPEEGLKFMVYLQKENIIDESGMPKERFSAEFPKEGPSILRIQQVVRGDSAAYFCASSLRTSWYEQYFGPGTRLTVT.